This T cell receptor (beta chain) stems from a study of OX40 agonist ivuxolimab in advanced cancers. Study background: The patients received agonistic anti-OX40 (CD134) antibody ivuxolimab. Findings of the study overall: Partial responders treated at 0.1-3.0 mg/kg exhibited clonal expansion among the lowest measured. Both blood CD4+ and CD8+ T cells showed clonal growth by week 6 at 0.1 to 3.0 mg/kg.

This CDR3 is 16 amino acids long. Regarding this clone: The antigen is not known.

Measured with immunoSEQ multiplex PCR; TCRdb has only the in-frame clones, and not every one. The table has fewer than 85,000 clones, approximately 87% seen once; the top ten hold roughly 0.8%. The genes are TRBV21-1 and TRBJ2-1. TRBV21-1 is a listed pseudogene. The receptor comes from an adult with an advanced solid tumor such as melanoma, head and neck, liver or kidney cancer. The input for sequencing was CD4+ or CD8+ T cells sorted from blood, taken in a trial of the OX40 agonist ivuxolimab. The CDR3 DNA follows: TGTGCCAGCAGCACCGTAGCGGACAGCTCCTACAATGAGCAGTTCTTC. This codes for CASSTVADSSYNEQFF.